This T cell receptor beta chain derives from a study of blood T cell repertoires in COVID-19. In the study overall: Donors in the United States, Italy and Spain gave samples during acute or convalescent COVID-19.

Notes on this clone: Relative to the germline gene, one junction end is altered; a read error may explain this.

Measured with immunoSEQ multiplex PCR; TCRdb has only the in-frame clones, and not every one. Found here are 250,000 or so clones, approximately 90% of them singletons; the top ten hold more than 0.95%. Germline CDR1 is MGHRA and CDR2 is YSYEKL. This CDR3 is 16 amino acids long. The chain uses TRBV4-1 and TRBJ1-6; D remains unclear. Sequenced: peripheral blood. The receptor was derived from a woman between 35 and 50 years old who had recovered from COVID-19. The CDR3 spells CASGQPLNWYNSPLHF. The CDR3 nucleotides read TGCGCCAGCGGCCAGCCTTTAAACTGGTATAATTCACCCCTCCACTTT.